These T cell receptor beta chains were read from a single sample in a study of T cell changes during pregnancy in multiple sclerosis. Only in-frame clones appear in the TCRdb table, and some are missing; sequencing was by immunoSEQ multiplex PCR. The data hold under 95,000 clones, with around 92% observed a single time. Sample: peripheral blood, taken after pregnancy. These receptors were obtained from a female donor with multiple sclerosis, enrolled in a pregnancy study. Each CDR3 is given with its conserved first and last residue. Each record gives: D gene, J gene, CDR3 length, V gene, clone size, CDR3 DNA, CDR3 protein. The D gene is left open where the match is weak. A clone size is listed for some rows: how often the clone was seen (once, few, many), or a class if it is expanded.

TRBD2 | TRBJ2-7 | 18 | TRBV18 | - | TGTGCCAGCTCACCCCGAACCTTGACTAGCGGGATAACCTACGAGCAGTACTTC | CASSPRTLTSGITYEQYF
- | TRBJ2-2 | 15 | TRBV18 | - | TGTGCCAGCTCACCATCAGAACAGCCCACCGGGGAGCTGTTTTTT | CASSPSEQPTGELFF
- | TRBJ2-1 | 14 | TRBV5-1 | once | TGCGCCAGCAGCTTGGACAGCTCCTACAATGAGCAGTTCTTC | CASSLDSSYNEQFF
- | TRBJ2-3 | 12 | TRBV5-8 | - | TGTGCCAGCAGCTTAAGACTTGATACGCAGTATTTT | CASSLRLDTQYF
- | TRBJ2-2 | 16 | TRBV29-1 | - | TGCAGCGACGCCCCGCCCAGGAGGTCCTCCACCGGGGAGCTGTTTTTT | CSDAPPRRSSTGELFF
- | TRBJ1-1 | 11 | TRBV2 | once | TGTGCCAGCATGAGCGCCGTCCAAGCTTTCTTT | CASMSAVQAFF
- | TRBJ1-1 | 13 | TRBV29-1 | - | TGCAGCGCCGTGATTTCCGGGAACACTGAAGCTTTCTTT | CSAVISGNTEAFF
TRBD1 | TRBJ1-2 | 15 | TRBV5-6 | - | TGTGCCAGCAGCTTGGATCCCGGACAGGGCCGTGGCTACACCTTC | CASSLDPGQGRGYTF
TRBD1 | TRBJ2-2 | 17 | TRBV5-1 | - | TGCGCCAGCAGCTTGAGAACAGGGGGCAGGAACACCGGGGAGCTGTTTTTT | CASSLRTGGRNTGELFF
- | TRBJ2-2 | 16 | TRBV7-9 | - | TGTGCCAGCAGCTTAGCTCGTACAGTGAACACCGGGGAGCTGTTTTTT | CASSLARTVNTGELFF
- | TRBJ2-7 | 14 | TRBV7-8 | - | TGTGCCAGCAGCTTATCAGAACTATCCTACGAGCAGTACTTC | CASSLSELSYEQYF
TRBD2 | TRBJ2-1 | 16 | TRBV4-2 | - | TGTGCCAGCAGCCAGGGACTAGCGGGTGACTACAATGAGCAGTTCTTC | CASSQGLAGDYNEQFF
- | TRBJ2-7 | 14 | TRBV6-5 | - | TGTGCCAGCAGTTACTCCTTGACAGGCTACGAGCAGTACTTC | CASSYSLTGYEQYF
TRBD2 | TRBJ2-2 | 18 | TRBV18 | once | TGTGCCAGCTCACCGTATAAGGGACTAGCGCCGAACACCGGGGAGCTGTTTTTT | CASSPYKGLAPNTGELFF
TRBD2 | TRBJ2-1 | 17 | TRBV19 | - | TGTGCCAGTAGTACCATAAGCGGGGGCAGTTCCTACAATGAGCAGTTCTTC | CASSTISGGSSYNEQFF
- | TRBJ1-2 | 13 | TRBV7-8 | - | TGTGCCAGCAGCTTAGTACAGGAGTGGGGCTACACCTTC | CASSLVQEWGYTF
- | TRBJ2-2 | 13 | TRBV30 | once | TGTGCCTGGAGTGTCGGGGTAACCGGGGAGCTGTTTTTT | CAWSVGVTGELFF